Listed here are 7 T cell receptor beta chains from one sample, sequenced in a study of T cells expressing NK-cell markers. With the 5' RACE reads reprocessed, TCRdb shows one record per CDR3 protein and no DNA. This sample's clone table lists hundreds of thousands of distinct CDR3 sequences. The sequencing sample was made of blood T cells: a sorted CD56 or NKG2C T cell subset, CD4+ or CD8+ T cells, or bulk PBMC T cells (not recorded which). These receptors were collected from a man aged 18 to 70 in good health.

The chain employs TRBV6-1 and TRBJ1-2; TCRdb indicates TRBD1, and absent DNA this call remains unverified. Germline lookup yields CDR1 MNHNS and CDR2 SASEGT. The length of the CDR3 is 15 residues. CDR3: CASSSPTKTGGGYTF.

This chain connects TRBV24-1 to TRBJ2-5. The germline V gene has CDR1 KGHDR and CDR2 SFDVKD. The CDR3 runs to 15 residues. The CDR3 sequence: CATSDGVAPQETQYF.

The chain carries TRBV12-3 or TRBV12-4 and TRBJ2-2; TCRdb proposes TRBD1, but this gene call is untestable without DNA. This CDR3 is built from 16 residues. The CDR3 is CASQGLGVSDTGELFF.

J is TRBJ2-7 and V is TRBV3-1; TCRdb reports TRBD1, a call that lacks DNA to check it against. The germline gives CDR1 LGHDT, CDR2 YNNKEL (reference sequence). CDR3 size: 17 residues. CDR3 residues: CASSQAYTGTGGYEQYF.

The chain employs TRBV14 and TRBJ2-3; TCRdb indicates TRBD1, and absent DNA this call remains unverified. CDR1 and CDR2 (germline): SGHDN, FVKESK. The CDR3 loop spans 16 amino acids. The CDR3 is CASSVQQGASTDTQYF.

This sequence joins TRBV7-9 and TRBJ2-5. This CDR3 is built from 12 residues. Looked up from germline, CDR1 is SEHNR and CDR2 is FQNEAQ (reference sequence). CDR3 in amino acids: CASQNSWETQYF.

The CDR3 protein is CASSYSILGYQETQYF. The rearrangement uses TRBV6-5 and TRBJ2-5. This CDR3 contains 16 residues. Germline CDR1 MNHEY, CDR2 SVGAGI.